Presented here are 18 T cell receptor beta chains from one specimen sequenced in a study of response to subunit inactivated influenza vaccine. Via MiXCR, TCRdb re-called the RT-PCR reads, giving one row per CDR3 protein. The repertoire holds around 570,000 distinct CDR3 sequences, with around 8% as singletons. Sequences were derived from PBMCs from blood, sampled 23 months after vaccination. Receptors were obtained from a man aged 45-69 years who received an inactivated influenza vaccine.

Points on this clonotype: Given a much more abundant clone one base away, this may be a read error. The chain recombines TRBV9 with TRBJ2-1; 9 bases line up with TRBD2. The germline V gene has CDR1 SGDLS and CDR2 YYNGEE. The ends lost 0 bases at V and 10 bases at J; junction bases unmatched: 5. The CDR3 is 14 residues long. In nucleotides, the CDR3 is TGTGCCAGCAGCGTAGGCGGGAGGGTGGGGGAGCAGTTCTTC. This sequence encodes CASSVGGRVGEQFF.

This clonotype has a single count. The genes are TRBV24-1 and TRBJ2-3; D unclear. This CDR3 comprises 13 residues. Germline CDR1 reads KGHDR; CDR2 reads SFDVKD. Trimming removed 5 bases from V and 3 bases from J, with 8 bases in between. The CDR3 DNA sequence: TGTGCCACCAGTGTTGCCTGGACAGATACGCAGTATTTT. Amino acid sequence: CATSVAWTDTQYF.

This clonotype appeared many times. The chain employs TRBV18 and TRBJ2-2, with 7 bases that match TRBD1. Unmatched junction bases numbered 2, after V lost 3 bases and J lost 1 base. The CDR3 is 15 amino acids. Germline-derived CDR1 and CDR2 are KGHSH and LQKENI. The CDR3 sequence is CASSPGQVNTGELFF. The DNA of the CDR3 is TGTGCCAGCTCACCTGGACAGGTGAACACCGGGGAGCTGTTTTTT.

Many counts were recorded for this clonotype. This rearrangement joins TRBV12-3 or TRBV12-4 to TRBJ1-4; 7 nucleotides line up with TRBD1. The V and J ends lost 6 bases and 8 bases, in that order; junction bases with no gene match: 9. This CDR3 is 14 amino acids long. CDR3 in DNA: TGTGCCAGCAGATTAACAGGGGTAGGAGAAAAACTGTTTTTT. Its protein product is CASRLTGVGEKLFF.

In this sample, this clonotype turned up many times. CDR3: CASSQAQGPNQPQHF. Written as DNA, the CDR3 is TGCGCCAGCAGCCAAGCACAGGGGCCCAATCAGCCCCAGCATTTT. The V gene is TRBV4-1, the J gene TRBJ1-5, with 7 bases lining up with TRBD1. Germline CDR1 reads MGHRA; CDR2 reads YSYEKL. The CDR3 is 15 amino acids. After removal of 1 base from V and 3 bases from J, the junction contained 3 bases not matched to a gene.

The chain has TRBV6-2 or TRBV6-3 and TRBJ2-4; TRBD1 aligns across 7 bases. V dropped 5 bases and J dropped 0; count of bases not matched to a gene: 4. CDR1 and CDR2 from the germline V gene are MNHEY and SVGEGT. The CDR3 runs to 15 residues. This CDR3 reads CASSGRQGAKNIQYF. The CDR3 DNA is TGTGCCAGCAGTGGCCGACAGGGAGCCAAAAACATTCAGTACTTC.

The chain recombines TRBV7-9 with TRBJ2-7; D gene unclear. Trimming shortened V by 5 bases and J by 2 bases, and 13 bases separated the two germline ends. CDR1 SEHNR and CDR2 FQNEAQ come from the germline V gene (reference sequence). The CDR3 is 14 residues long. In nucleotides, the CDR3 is TGTGCCAGCAGCAAGTCCTCTAGTACCTACGAGCAGTACTTC. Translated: CASSKSSSTYEQYF.

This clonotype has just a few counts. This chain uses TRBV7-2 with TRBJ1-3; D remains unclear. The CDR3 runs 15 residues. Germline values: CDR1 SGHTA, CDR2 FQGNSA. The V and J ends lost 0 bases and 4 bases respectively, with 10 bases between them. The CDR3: CASSLAVGGGNTIYF. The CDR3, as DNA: TGTGCCAGCAGCTTAGCAGTCGGCGGGGGAAACACCATATATTTT.

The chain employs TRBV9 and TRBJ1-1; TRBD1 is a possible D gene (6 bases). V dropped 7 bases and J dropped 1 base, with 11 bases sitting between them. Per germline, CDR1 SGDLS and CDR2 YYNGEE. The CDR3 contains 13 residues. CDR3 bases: TGTGCCAGCTCTGCGGGGGCGAACACTGAAGCTTTCTTT. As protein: CASSAGANTEAFF.

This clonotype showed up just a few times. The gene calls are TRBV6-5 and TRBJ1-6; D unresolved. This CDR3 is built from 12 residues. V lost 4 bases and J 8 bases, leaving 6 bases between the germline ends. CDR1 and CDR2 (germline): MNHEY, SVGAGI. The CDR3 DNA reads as TGTGCCAGCAGTTCCCTATATTCACCCCTCCACTTT. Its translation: CASSSLYSPLHF.

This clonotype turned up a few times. The CDR3 nucleotides are TGCAGTGCTAGCCGGGAGGGGAAAAAGAGCTCCTACAATGAGCAGTTCTTC. Encoded protein: CSASREGKKSSYNEQFF. The rearrangement uses TRBV20-1 and TRBJ2-1; 8 bases agree with TRBD2. The CDR3 sequence is 17 residues long. Germline values: CDR1 DFQATT, CDR2 SNEGSKA (reference sequence). The V segment lost 3 bases and the J segment 0 bases; nucleotides outside the gene matches: 10.

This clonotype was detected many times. CDR3 coding DNA: TGTGCCAGCAGTGGACAACAGGGGGTAATCTACGAGCAGTACTTC. Protein sequence: CASSGQQGVIYEQYF. V gene TRBV6-1 combines with J gene TRBJ2-7, with 8 nucleotides matching TRBD1. Germline CDR1 is MNHNS and CDR2 is SASEGT. The junction had 8 bases not matched to a gene; V was cut back by 4 bases and J by 3 bases. CDR3 size: 15 residues.

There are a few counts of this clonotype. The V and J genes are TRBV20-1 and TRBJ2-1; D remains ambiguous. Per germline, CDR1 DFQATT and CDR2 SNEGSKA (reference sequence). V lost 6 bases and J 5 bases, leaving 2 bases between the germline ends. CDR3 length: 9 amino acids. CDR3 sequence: CSAHNEQFF. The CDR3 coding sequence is TGCAGTGCCCACAATGAGCAGTTCTTC.

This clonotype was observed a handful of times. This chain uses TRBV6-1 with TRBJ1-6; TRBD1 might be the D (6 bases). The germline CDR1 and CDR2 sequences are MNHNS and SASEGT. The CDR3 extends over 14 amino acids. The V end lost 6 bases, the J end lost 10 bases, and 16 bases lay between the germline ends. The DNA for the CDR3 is TGTGCCAGCAGCCCACAGGGTCTAGGCTCACCCCTCCACTTT. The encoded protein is CASSPQGLGSPLHF.

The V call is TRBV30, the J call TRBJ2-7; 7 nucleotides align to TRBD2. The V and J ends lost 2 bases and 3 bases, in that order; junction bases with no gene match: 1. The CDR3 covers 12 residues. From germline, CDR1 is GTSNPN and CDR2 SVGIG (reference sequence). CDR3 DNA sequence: TGTGCCTGGAGTAGCGGGGACTACGAGCAGTACTTC. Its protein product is CAWSSGDYEQYF.

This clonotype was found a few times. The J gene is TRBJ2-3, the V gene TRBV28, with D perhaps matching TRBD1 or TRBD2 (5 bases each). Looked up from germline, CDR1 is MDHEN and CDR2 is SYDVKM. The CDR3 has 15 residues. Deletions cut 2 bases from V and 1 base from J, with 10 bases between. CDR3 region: CASSLRDPGTDTQYF. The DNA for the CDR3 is TGTGCCAGCAGTTTAAGGGACCCCGGCACAGATACGCAGTATTTT.

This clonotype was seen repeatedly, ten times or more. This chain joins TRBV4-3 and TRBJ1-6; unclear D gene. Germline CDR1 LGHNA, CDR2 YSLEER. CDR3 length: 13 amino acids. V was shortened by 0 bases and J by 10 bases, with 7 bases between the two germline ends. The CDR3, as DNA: TGCGCCAGCAGCCAAGAGGAATACTCACCCCTCCACTTT. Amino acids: CASSQEEYSPLHF.

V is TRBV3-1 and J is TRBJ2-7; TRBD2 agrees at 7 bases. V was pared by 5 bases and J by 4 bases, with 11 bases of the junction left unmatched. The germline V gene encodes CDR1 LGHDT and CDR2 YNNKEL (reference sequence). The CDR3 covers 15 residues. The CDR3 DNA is TGTGCCAGCAGCGCGCCCCTAGCGGAGGGTTACGAGCAGTACTTC. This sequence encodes CASSAPLAEGYEQYF.